This is a list of T cell receptor beta chains from one sample in a study of metastatic and nonmetastatic thyroid tumors. Using MiXCR, TCRdb reanalyzed the PCR reads. The sample contains some 23,000 clones, 10% to 15% of which appear only once. Material for sequencing was blood. All receptors come from a female donor with papillary thyroid cancer or a benign thyroid nodule (not recorded which). Some clones in this sample may be carry-over from other donors' samples. Both conserved end residues are part of each CDR3. Fields, in order: V gene, D gene, clone size, J gene, CDR3 protein, CDR3 DNA. A D gene is named only where the DNA matches it firmly. Expanded clones are given a class, and other clones once, few, many or no size at all.

v_gene: TRBV5-8
d_gene: TRBD2
abundance: many
j_gene: TRBJ2-3
CDR3aa: CASSLAGGSTDTQYF
CDR3nt: TGTGCCAGCAGCTTGGCGGGGGGTAGCACAGATACGCAGTATTTT

v_gene: TRBV19
d_gene: TRBD2
abundance: NA
j_gene: TRBJ2-7
CDR3aa: CASSLTSGRSYEQYF
CDR3nt: TGTGCCAGTAGCCTGACTAGCGGGAGATCCTACGAGCAGTACTTC

v_gene: TRBV5-4
d_gene: TRBD1
abundance: NA
j_gene: TRBJ2-3
CDR3aa: CASSLVSGGKSDTQYF
CDR3nt: TGTGCCAGCAGCTTGGTGTCAGGGGGCAAGTCAGATACGCAGTATTTT

v_gene: TRBV27
d_gene: NA
abundance: medium-sized
j_gene: TRBJ1-6
CDR3aa: CASRDRSTYNSPLHF
CDR3nt: TGTGCCAGCAGGGATAGGTCAACCTATAATTCACCCCTCCACTTT

v_gene: TRBV19
d_gene: NA
abundance: medium-sized
j_gene: TRBJ1-5
CDR3aa: CASAQDGGNQPQHF
CDR3nt: TGTGCCAGTGCCCAGGACGGAGGCAATCAGCCCCAGCATTTT

v_gene: TRBV10-3
d_gene: TRBD2
abundance: NA
j_gene: TRBJ2-7
CDR3aa: CAITGLAGTASYEQYF
CDR3nt: TGTGCCATCACTGGACTAGCGGGAACAGCTTCCTACGAGCAGTACTTC

v_gene: TRBV19
d_gene: NA
abundance: many
j_gene: TRBJ2-7
CDR3aa: CASSIGALDINYEQYF
CDR3nt: TGTGCCAGTAGTATAGGGGCCCTGGACATAAACTACGAGCAGTACTTC

v_gene: TRBV5-1
d_gene: NA
abundance: many
j_gene: TRBJ2-1
CDR3aa: CASSQGTYYNEQFF
CDR3nt: TGCGCCAGCAGCCAAGGGACATACTACAATGAGCAGTTCTTC

v_gene: TRBV18
d_gene: TRBD1
abundance: many
j_gene: TRBJ1-5
CDR3aa: CASSQGQGDYQPQHF
CDR3nt: TGTGCCAGCTCCCAGGGACAGGGGGATTATCAGCCCCAGCATTTT

v_gene: TRBV14
d_gene: NA
abundance: many
j_gene: TRBJ2-7
CDR3aa: CASSLGGLFGSYEQYF
CDR3nt: TGTGCCAGCAGCCTAGGGGGGCTCTTTGGCTCCTACGAGCAGTACTTC

v_gene: TRBV20-1
d_gene: NA
abundance: many
j_gene: TRBJ2-5
CDR3aa: CSTEWSGQETQYF
CDR3nt: TGCAGTACCGAGTGGTCAGGACAAGAGACCCAGTACTTC

v_gene: TRBV4-1
d_gene: NA
abundance: many
j_gene: TRBJ2-1
CDR3aa: CASSQLYSFTYNEQFF
CDR3nt: TGCGCCAGCAGCCAACTATACTCTTTCACTTACAATGAGCAGTTCTTC

v_gene: TRBV6-1
d_gene: NA
abundance: NA
j_gene: TRBJ1-6
CDR3aa: CASQRDMGVYSPPHF
CDR3nt: TGTGCCAGCCAAAGGGACATGGGGGTTTATTCACCCCCCCACTTT

v_gene: TRBV14
d_gene: NA
abundance: many
j_gene: TRBJ2-2
CDR3aa: CASSQGLTGELFF
CDR3nt: TGTGCCAGCAGCCAAGGACTCACCGGGGAGCTGTTTTTT

v_gene: TRBV11-3
d_gene: TRBD1
abundance: many
j_gene: TRBJ1-1
CDR3aa: CASGQGDTEAFF
CDR3nt: TGTGCCAGCGGCCAGGGGGACACTGAAGCTTTCTTT

v_gene: TRBV12-3/TRBV12-4
d_gene: NA
abundance: many
j_gene: TRBJ1-4
CDR3aa: CASSPTYEKLFF
CDR3nt: TGTGCCAGCAGCCCCACGTATGAAAAACTGTTTTTT

v_gene: TRBV7-6
d_gene: TRBD2
abundance: NA
j_gene: TRBJ2-3
CDR3aa: CASSLGTSGSETYTQYF
CDR3nt: TGTGCCAGCAGCTTAGGGACTAGCGGGAGTGAAACATATACGCAGTATTTT

v_gene: TRBV7-9
d_gene: NA
abundance: many
j_gene: TRBJ2-7
CDR3aa: CASSLGYRLKKTQYF
CDR3nt: TGTGCCAGCAGCTTAGGGTACAGATTAAAGAAGACGCAGTACTTC

v_gene: TRBV15
d_gene: NA
abundance: many
j_gene: TRBJ1-2
CDR3aa: CATSRKGPGDYGYTF
CDR3nt: TGTGCCACCAGCAGAAAGGGGCCGGGGGACTATGGCTACACCTTC

v_gene: TRBV27
d_gene: NA
abundance: many
j_gene: TRBJ2-1
CDR3aa: CASSFSTADRDEQFF
CDR3nt: TGTGCCAGCAGTTTTAGCACAGCGGACCGTGATGAGCAGTTCTTC

v_gene: TRBV7-2
d_gene: TRBD2
abundance: few
j_gene: TRBJ2-7
CDR3aa: CATYYPREGQYF
CDR3nt: TGTGCCACCTACTATCCCCGGGAGGGGCAGTACTTC

v_gene: TRBV7-9
d_gene: NA
abundance: many
j_gene: TRBJ2-5
CDR3aa: CASSLALVDYQETQYF
CDR3nt: TGTGCCAGCAGCTTAGCGCTAGTGGACTACCAAGAGACCCAGTACTTC

v_gene: TRBV12-3/TRBV12-4
d_gene: TRBD1
abundance: NA
j_gene: TRBJ2-7
CDR3aa: CASSYGQGYGAEQYF
CDR3nt: TGTGCCAGCAGCTATGGACAGGGCTATGGGGCCGAGCAGTACTTC

v_gene: TRBV6-2/TRBV6-3
d_gene: TRBD2
abundance: few
j_gene: TRBJ2-7
CDR3aa: CASSYSKIAGVLGEQYF
CDR3nt: TGTGCCAGCAGTTACTCGAAGATAGCGGGAGTCCTCGGCGAGCAGTACTTC